The 29 T cell receptor beta chains reported below all come from one sample, sequenced in a study of T cell responses to AZD1222 COVID-19 vaccine. Using immunoSEQ multiplex PCR, the repertoire was profiled, and TCRdb retains in-frame clones only, with some absent. The data contain some 94,000 clones, 70% to 90% of them singletons. The sample here was peripheral blood, taken on day 0 of AZD1222 vaccination. The receptors were gathered from an adult in good health.

This clone occurred once. The gene calls are TRBV13 and TRBJ1-3, with D hard to call. Trimming shortened V by 5 bases and J by 1 base, and 12 bases separated the two germline ends. Germline V gene lookup returns CDR1 PRHDT and CDR2 FYEKMQ (reference sequence). The CDR3 contains 15 residues. CDR3 nucleotide sequence: TGTGCCAGCAGCCGACGGGGAGGATCTGGAAACACCATATATTTT. This encodes CASSRRGGSGNTIYF.

The CDR3 DNA reads as TGTGCCAGCAGTGACAGGGGGTACACTGAAGCTTTCTTT. This translates into CASSDRGYTEAFF. J is TRBJ1-1 and V is TRBV2; 7 bases line up with TRBD1. Germline values: CDR1 SNHLY, CDR2 FYNNEI. The junction had 1 base not matched to a gene; V was cut back by 3 bases and J by 3 bases. The CDR3 covers 13 residues.

The chain uses TRBV7-2 and TRBJ1-2; TRBD1 agrees at 7 bases. Germline assignment: CDR1 SGHTA and CDR2 FQGNSA. V lost 5 bases to trimming and J lost 8 bases; unmatched junction nucleotides: 14. The CDR3 contains 15 residues. The CDR3 protein is CASSDQHRGLGGYTF. CDR3 nucleotides: TGTGCCAGCAGCGACCAGCACAGGGGTTTGGGGGGCTACACCTTC.

CDR3 amino acids: CATSDPHRVRGLTNEKLFF. The DNA of the CDR3 is TGTGCCACCAGTGATCCCCACAGGGTGAGGGGTCTTACTAATGAAAAACTGTTTTTT. The chain joins TRBV24-1 to TRBJ1-4; perhaps TRBD1 as D (6 bases). Germline V gives CDR1 KGHDR, CDR2 SFDVKD. The CDR3 length is 19 residues. V was pared by 3 bases and J by 2 bases, with 21 bases between.

The V call is TRBV7-2, the J call TRBJ1-2, with a tentative D call TRBD1 (5 bases). The CDR3 has 12 amino acids. Germline-derived CDR1 and CDR2 are SGHTA and FQGNSA. Trimming took 5 bases from V and 7 from J, leaving 11 bases between them. This CDR3 reads CASSLRQRGYTF. In DNA, the CDR3 is TGTGCCAGCAGCCTCCGACAGCGTGGCTACACCTTC.

The chain uses TRBV11-3 and TRBJ2-5; D might be TRBD1 (5 bases). Looked up from germline, CDR1 is SGHNT and CDR2 is YENEEA. The CDR3 sequence is 13 residues long. The V end lost 2 bases, the J end lost 2 bases, and 6 bases lay between the germline ends. Written as DNA, the CDR3 is TGTGCCAGCAGCTTACAGGGTCAAGAGACCCAGTACTTC. Its protein product is CASSLQGQETQYF. Full variable domain (remainder filled in from reference TRBV11-3 and TRBJ2-5): EAGVVQSPRYKIIEKKQPVAFWCNPISGHNTLYWYLQNLGQGPELLIRYENEEAVDDSQLPKDRFSAERLKGVDSTLKIQPAELGDSAVYLCASSLQGQETQYFGPGTRLLVL.

A few counts support this clone. This chain connects TRBV5-6 to TRBJ2-7; a possible D gene is TRBD2 (5 bases). V lost 4 bases, J lost 7 bases, and 27 bases lay in between. This CDR3 comprises 17 residues. The germline V gene encodes CDR1 SGHDT and CDR2 YYEEEE. For the CDR3, the DNA is TGTGCCAGCAGCCCCCCCGGGCCCGGGGTAAAGGGTAGAGAGCAGTACTTC. Amino acid sequence: CASSPPGPGVKGREQYF.

This chain joins TRBV5-6 and TRBJ1-2; 7 bases agree with TRBD1. V trimming: 4 bases; J trimming: 4 bases; junction bases outside the gene matches: 7. Per germline, CDR1 SGHDT and CDR2 YYEEEE. This CDR3 is built from 14 residues. CDR3 DNA: TGTGCCAGCAGCCCGGACCAGGGGGGCTATGGCTACACCTTC. Amino acid sequence: CASSPDQGGYGYTF.

Here the CDR3 reads CASSNWGKRLNNEQFF. The CDR3 nucleotides are TGTGCCAGCAGCAACTGGGGTAAGCGGTTAAACAATGAGCAGTTCTTC. This sequence joins TRBV7-8 and TRBJ2-1; tentatively, D is TRBD2 (5 bases). This CDR3 has 16 amino acids. The V gene's germline CDR1 is SGHVS and CDR2 FQNEAQ. The ends were cut back, 5 bases at V and 5 bases at J, with 19 bases in the middle.

V and J are TRBV9 and TRBJ1-6; D is undetermined. V was pared by 0 bases and J by 6 bases, with 7 bases between. The CDR3 runs 14 residues. CDR1 is SGDLS, CDR2 YYNGEE, per germline. CDR3 loop: CASSVEPTNSPLHF. The DNA for the CDR3 is TGTGCCAGCAGCGTAGAGCCTACTAATTCACCCCTCCACTTT.

This chain joins TRBV2 and TRBJ1-6; D gene unclear. Germline assignment: CDR1 SNHLY and CDR2 FYNNEI. Trimming took off 1 base at V and 14 bases at J, with 18 bases between the two ends. This CDR3 contains 15 residues. In DNA form, the CDR3 reads TGTGCCAGCAGTGAAGGGGATAAAGGGCGTTTGGCCCTCCACTTT. This encodes CASSEGDKGRLALHF. Full variable domain (missing parts from reference TRBV2 and TRBJ1-6): EPEVTQTPSHQVTQMGQEVILRCVPISNHLYFYWYRQILGQKVEFLVSFYNNEISEKSEIFDDQFSVERPDGSNFTLKIRSTKLEDSAMYFCASSEGDKGRLALHFGNGTRLTVT.

This chain uses TRBV6-1 with TRBJ2-1; TRBD1 might be the D (6 bases). V gave up 3 bases and J gave up 14 bases, with 14 bases separating them. This CDR3 comprises 12 residues. Germline lookup yields CDR1 MNHNS and CDR2 SASEGT. Here the CDR3 reads CASSDPRQGKFF. For the CDR3, the DNA is TGTGCCAGCAGTGACCCAAGGCAGGGGAAGTTCTTC.

V gene TRBV6-5 combines with J gene TRBJ2-1; weak D call: TRBD1 (6 bases). Deletions cut 0 bases from V and 4 bases from J, with 7 bases between. The CDR3 has 14 residues. Germline CDR1 is MNHEY and CDR2 is SVGAGI. CDR3 sequence (DNA): TGTGCCAGCAGTTACTCCGACAGGTACAATGAGCAGTTCTTC. Residues: CASSYSDRYNEQFF.

This rearrangement joins TRBV19 to TRBJ2-1; D not certain. CDR1 LNHDA and CDR2 SQIVND come from the germline V gene (reference sequence). The CDR3 covers 11 residues. Trimming took 9 bases from V and 6 from J, leaving 9 bases between them. The DNA for the CDR3 is TGTGCCAGCGAGCAATTCAATGAGCAGTTCTTC. This encodes CASEQFNEQFF.

The chain combines TRBV6-2 or TRBV6-3 with TRBJ2-5, with TRBD2 identical over 7 bases. The CDR3 is made up of 16 amino acids. Trimming cost V 2 bases and J 5 bases; bases outside gene matches: 11. Germline V CDR1 and CDR2: MNHEY, SVGEGT. The CDR3, as DNA: TGTGCCAGCAGTTACGGCTCCAACGGGGGGAGGGAGACCCAGTACTTC. As protein: CASSYGSNGGRETQYF.

This clone showed up just a few times. This sequence joins TRBV5-1 and TRBJ1-6, with TRBD1 as a possible D gene (6 bases). There are 13 residues in the CDR3. V was clipped by 0 bases and J by 9 bases, with 7 bases between them. Germline CDR1 reads SGHRS; CDR2 reads YFSETQ. CDR3 nucleotide sequence: TGCGCCAGCAGCTTGGAACAGGGTTCACCCCTCCACTTT. It encodes CASSLEQGSPLHF.

The V and J genes are TRBV3-1 (or the pseudogene TRBV3-2) and TRBJ1-6; unclear D gene. V was shortened by 2 bases and J by 0 bases, with 11 bases between the two germline ends. The germline gives CDR1 LGHDT, CDR2 YNNKEL (reference sequence). This CDR3 has 17 amino acids. CDR3 nucleotides: TGTGCCAGCAGCCAAAAGGCTGTGGCCTCCTATAATTCACCCCTCCACTTT. Amino acid sequence: CASSQKAVASYNSPLHF.

The V gene is TRBV7-2, the J gene TRBJ2-1; 13 bases are shared with TRBD2. CDR1 is SGHTA and CDR2 is FQGNSA in the germline V gene. The CDR3 has 17 amino acids. The V gene end was trimmed by 6 bases and the J gene end by 5 bases; junction bases not matched to a gene: 10. Here the CDR3 DNA reads TGTGCCAGCAGGACTAGCGGGAGGTCACAAGGGAACAATGAGCAGTTCTTC. Its translation is CASRTSGRSQGNNEQFF. Full variable domain (missing parts from reference TRBV7-2 and TRBJ2-1): GAGVSQSPSNKVTEKGKDVELRCDPISGHTALYWYRQSLGQGLEFLIYFQGNSAPDKSGLPSDRFSAERTGGSVSTLTIQRTQQEDSAVYLCASRTSGRSQGNNEQFFGPGTRLTVL.

The CDR3 nucleotides are TGTGCCAGCAGCCAAACTCAGGACGTCCATCAGCCCCAGCATTTT. This encodes CASSQTQDVHQPQHF. This chain links TRBV7-2 with TRBJ1-5; D is unresolved. Germline CDR1 and CDR2: SGHTA and FQGNSA. V was trimmed by 5 bases and J by 5 bases, leaving 16 bases between them. The CDR3 consists of 15 residues.

This clone was picked up one time. V gene TRBV5-1 combines with J gene TRBJ2-3; 7 nucleotides match TRBD1. CDR3 size: 14 residues. From germline, CDR1 is SGHRS and CDR2 YFSETQ. The ends lost 4 bases at V and 5 bases at J; junction bases unmatched: 7. The CDR3 DNA reads TGCGCCAGCAGCCTCGACAGGGTCGGAGATACGCAGTATTTT. It is translated as CASSLDRVGDTQYF.

The chain is built from TRBV4-3 and TRBJ2-5; the match to TRBD2 covers 10 bases. The germline V gene has CDR1 LGHNA and CDR2 YSLEER. The CDR3 is made up of 15 amino acids. Germline trimming cut 5 bases from V and 4 bases from J; bases unmatched to any gene: 7. As DNA, the CDR3 is TGCGCCAGCAGCGTACTAGCGGGAAGCGGAGAGACCCAGTACTTC. Protein product: CASSVLAGSGETQYF.

The V gene is TRBV10-3, the J gene TRBJ2-1; D might be TRBD2 (6 bases). CDR3 size: 13 residues. Germline-derived CDR1 and CDR2 are ENHRY and SYGVKD. The V and J ends lost 8 bases and 5 bases respectively, with 13 bases between them. CDR3: CAIWAGSDNEQFF. CDR3 nucleotides: TGTGCCATCTGGGCGGGGTCGGACAATGAGCAGTTCTTC.

In its sample, this clone was seen once. The chain uses TRBV13 and TRBJ2-3, with D maybe TRBD2 (6 bases). CDR1 and CDR2 from the germline V gene are PRHDT and FYEKMQ (reference sequence). This CDR3 comprises 15 residues. V gave up 5 bases and J gave up 4 bases, with 16 bases separating them. The DNA of the CDR3 is TGTGCCAGCAGCGCCCGGGACTCGGCCCCAGATACGCAGTATTTT. Translating it yields CASSARDSAPDTQYF.

This clone appeared a few times. This rearrangement joins TRBV21-1 to TRBJ1-5; whether TRBD1, the table's D call, matches the DNA was not checked. TRBV21-1 is marked as a pseudogene. The CDR3 has 17 residues. CDR3 DNA: TGTGCCAGCAGCAATGCTGAGGGACAAAATAGCAATCAGCCCCAGCATTTT. This codes for CASSNAEGQNSNQPQHF.

V and J are TRBV5-5 and TRBJ2-1, with 11 bases lining up with TRBD1. This CDR3 region has 16 residues. V lost 3 bases and J lost 5; bases outside the gene matches: 7. In germline, CDR1 is SGHKS, CDR2 YYEKEE (reference sequence). The CDR3 loop reads CASSSRTGGANNEQFF. In DNA, the CDR3 is TGTGCCAGCAGCTCAAGGACAGGGGGCGCGAACAATGAGCAGTTCTTC.

This clone was recorded only once. CDR3: CASKISLDPLTEAFF. CDR3 nucleotides: TGTGCCAGCAAAATCAGTCTAGACCCTCTCACTGAAGCTTTCTTT. The chain employs TRBV6-6 and TRBJ1-1; unclear D gene. Deletions cut 7 bases from V and 4 bases from J, with 19 bases between. CDR1 MNHNY and CDR2 SVGAGI come from the germline V gene (reference sequence). The CDR3 runs to 15 residues.

This sequence joins TRBV4-3 and TRBJ2-1; D call uncertain. This CDR3 is 13 amino acids long. Germline lookup yields CDR1 LGHNA and CDR2 YSLEER. V lost 0 bases and J lost 7, with 7 bases in between. CDR3 amino acids: CASSQEEENEQFF. CDR3 in DNA: TGCGCCAGCAGCCAAGAAGAAGAGAATGAGCAGTTCTTC.

The rearrangement joins TRBV29-1 to TRBJ1-2; a weak D match, TRBD1 (5 bases). The CDR3 loop spans 13 amino acids. Trimming removed 4 bases at V and 5 bases at J, with 14 bases between. The V gene's germline CDR1 is SQVTM and CDR2 ANQGSEA. The CDR3 bases are TGCAGCGTTGTGAGAACATCAGGGTATGGCTACACCTTC. Encoded protein: CSVVRTSGYGYTF.

The chain has TRBV7-8 and TRBJ2-5; D gene ambiguous. Per the germline V gene, CDR1 is SGHVS and CDR2 is FQNEAQ. The CDR3 is 13 residues long. V lost 0 bases to trimming and J lost 1 base, with 3 bases between them. This chain's CDR3 is CASSLASQETQYF. In DNA form, the CDR3 reads TGTGCCAGCAGCTTAGCGTCCCAAGAGACCCAGTACTTC.